These T cell receptor beta chains were read from a single sample in a study of human T cells and chemical hapten exposure. Via MiXCR, TCRdb re-called the RACE reads, giving one row per CDR3 protein. The data contain a few hundred thousand distinct CDR3 sequences, about 6.3% of them seen just once; the ten biggest clones take up under 7%. Specimen: whole blood, collected in connection with sensitization to the hapten diphenylcyclopropenone (DPC). The receptors derive from a woman younger than 30 with alopecia areata. Some clones in this sample may be carry-over from other donors' samples. CDR3s include the opening cysteine and the closing phenylalanine or tryptophan. D genes are given only for firm matches. Expanded clones get a size class; other rows say once, few or many, or leave the size out.

V	size	D	J	CDR3	DNA
TRBV5-1	few	.	TRBJ2-2	CASSFGTGLGGGELFF	TGCGCCAGCAGCTTCGGCACAGGGTTAGGCGGCGGGGAGCTGTTTTTT
TRBV5-1	.	.	TRBJ2-5	CASSLLAGQTQETQYF	TGCGCCAGCAGCTTGTTGGCGGGACAGACACAAGAGACCCAGTACTTC
TRBV5-1	few	.	TRBJ2-4	CASRGETLAKNIQYF	TGCGCCAGCAGAGGGGAGACATTAGCCAAAAACATTCAGTACTTC
TRBV6-5	many	TRBD1	TRBJ1-1	CASRFRGTNEAFF	TGTGCCAGCAGATTCAGGGGGACGAATGAAGCTTTCTTT
TRBV7-9	.	.	TRBJ2-1	CASTPGERLRQFF	TGTGCCAGCACCCCAGGGGAGAGGTTGCGGCAGTTCTTC
TRBV20-1	many	TRBD1	TRBJ2-3	CSARPGQGHTDTQYF	TGCAGTGCTAGACCTGGACAGGGACACACAGATACGCAGTATTTT
TRBV6-2/TRBV6-3	many	TRBD1	TRBJ1-6	CASSSQGAHSPLHF	TGTGCCAGCAGTTCACAGGGGGCGCATTCACCCCTCCACTTT
TRBV6-2/TRBV6-3	many	.	TRBJ2-3	CASSLKLTYTQYF	TGTGCCAGCAGTCTAAAGCTGACCTATACGCAGTATTTT
TRBV28	.	TRBD1	TRBJ2-1	CASSGDRSSYNEQFF	TGTGCCAGCAGTGGGGACAGGAGCTCCTACAATGAGCAGTTCTTC
TRBV6-6	many	TRBD1	TRBJ1-2	CASSPPDRVTYGYTF	TGTGCCAGCAGCCCTCCCGACAGGGTTACCTATGGCTACACCTTC
TRBV4-3	many	TRBD1	TRBJ2-7	CASSQLPGQGYEQYF	TGCGCCAGCAGCCAACTCCCGGGACAGGGATACGAGCAGTACTTC
TRBV11-2	many	.	TRBJ1-6	CASSLINSPLHF	TGTGCCAGCAGCTTAATTAATTCACCCCTCCACTTT
TRBV4-1	few	TRBD2	TRBJ2-2	CASSPRLASGELFF	TGCGCCAGCAGCCCGCGACTAGCGTCCGGGGAGCTGTTTTTT
TRBV12-3/TRBV12-4	few	.	TRBJ2-6	CASSPKGANVLTF	TGTGCCAGCAGTCCCAAGGGGGCCAACGTCCTGACTTTC
TRBV9	few	.	TRBJ2-7	CASSPWTETPYEQYF	TGTGCCAGCAGCCCTTGGACAGAGACGCCCTACGAGCAGTACTTC
TRBV6-6	many	.	TRBJ2-5	CASSYSGRGETQYF	TGTGCCAGCAGTTACAGCGGTAGGGGGGAGACCCAGTACTTC
TRBV6-2/TRBV6-3	many	TRBD1	TRBJ1-5	CASPGTVIQPQHF	TGTGCCAGCCCCGGGACAGTAATTCAGCCCCAGCATTTT
TRBV6-6	few	.	TRBJ1-5	CASTFADSQPQHF	TGTGCCAGCACGTTCGCGGATTCTCAGCCCCAGCATTTT
TRBV5-1	.	.	TRBJ1-1	CASSLGQGWTEAFF	TGCGCCAGCAGCTTGGGGCAGGGATGGACTGAAGCTTTCTTT
TRBV3-1	many	.	TRBJ1-1	CASSQISVNTEAFF	TGTGCCAGCAGCCAAATTTCGGTGAACACTGAAGCTTTCTTT
TRBV2	many	.	TRBJ2-3	CASSEGQVPDTQYF	TGTGCCAGCAGTGAAGGACAGGTCCCAGATACGCAGTATTTT
TRBV28	.	.	TRBJ2-7	CASSTGSTYEQYF	TGTGCCAGCAGTACAGGTTCGACCTACGAGCAGTACTTC
TRBV6-5	.	TRBD1	TRBJ1-2	CASSSLGASTGQGDYGYTF	TGTGCCAGCAGTTCCTTGGGAGCCAGCACGGGACAGGGGGACTATGGCTACACCTTC
TRBV5-6	many	.	TRBJ2-1	CASSFVASGSEQFF	TGTGCCAGCAGCTTCGTTGCCTCCGGGAGTGAGCAGTTCTTC
TRBV20-1	many	TRBD1	TRBJ2-7	CSARDLGTADYEQYF	TGCAGTGCTAGAGATCTTGGGACAGCCGACTACGAGCAGTACTTC
TRBV4-3	few	TRBD1	TRBJ2-2	CASSQDKFRGSGGGHTGELFF	TGCGCCAGCAGCCAAGATAAATTCAGGGGATCAGGGGGCGGGCACACCGGGGAGCTGTTTTTT
TRBV5-6	many	.	TRBJ1-1	CASSLVSDLEAFF	TGTGCCAGCAGCTTGGTGTCCGATCTTGAAGCTTTCTTT
TRBV13	many	.	TRBJ1-1	CASSLTPGQIPNTEAFF	TGTGCCAGCAGCTTAACCCCAGGGCAGATCCCTAACACTGAAGCTTTCTTT
TRBV7-2	.	.	TRBJ1-2	CASSLVLRGRGYTF	TGTGCCAGCAGCTTAGTTCTCAGGGGTCGAGGCTACACCTTC
TRBV6-6	few	.	TRBJ1-1	CASSYAGATEAFF	TGTGCCAGCAGTTACGCGGGGGCCACTGAAGCTTTCTTT
TRBV18	.	.	TRBJ1-5	CASSPGRQGNQPQHF	TGTGCCAGCTCACCCGGACGCCAGGGCAATCAGCCCCAGCATTTT
TRBV7-8	many	.	TRBJ1-1	CASSLDRDTEAFF	TGTGCCAGCAGCTTAGACAGGGACACTGAAGCTTTCTTT
TRBV7-2	.	TRBD2	TRBJ2-3	CASSRNSGGAADTQYF	TGTGCCAGCAGCCGAAATAGCGGGGGGGCCGCAGATACGCAGTATTTT
TRBV14	many	.	TRBJ1-5	CASSPTNSGQPQHF	TGTGCCAGCAGCCCCACCAACTCGGGGCAGCCCCAGCATTTT
TRBV10-3	many	.	TRBJ1-1	CASGRSLGTEAFF	TGTGCCAGCGGACGGAGTTTGGGCACTGAAGCTTTCTTT
TRBV20-1	few	TRBD2	TRBJ2-1	CSALIRAGGVYNEQFF	TGCAGTGCCCTGATTAGAGCGGGGGGAGTCTACAATGAGCAGTTCTTC
TRBV6-5	.	.	TRBJ2-4	CASSYGGNLYAQYF	TGTGCCAGCAGTTACGGAGGGAACCTATACGCTCAGTACTTC
TRBV5-6	.	.	TRBJ1-2	CASSLGQLLYYGYTF	TGTGCCAGCAGCTTAGGCCAGCTTCTTTACTATGGCTACACCTTC
TRBV28	few	TRBD2	TRBJ2-2	CASRSGGAGELFF	TGTGCCAGCAGAAGCGGGGGGGCCGGGGAGCTGTTTTTT
TRBV13	.	.	TRBJ2-3	CASSPTDGSTDTQYF	TGTGCCAGCAGTCCCACCGACGGGAGCACAGATACGCAGTATTTT
TRBV11-3	few	.	TRBJ2-1	CASSLGTGMYYNEQFF	TGTGCCAGCAGCTTAGGAACAGGGATGTACTACAATGAGCAGTTCTTC
TRBV7-2	many	.	TRBJ1-4	CASSLSGTENEKLFF	TGTGCCAGCAGCCTTTCCGGGACGGAGAATGAAAAACTGTTTTTT
TRBV5-6	many	.	TRBJ1-2	CASSLGQVSYGYTF	TGTGCCAGCAGCTTGGGACAGGTATCCTATGGCTACACCTTC
TRBV4-2	few	TRBD2	TRBJ2-7	CASSQEHGLAGWEQYF	TGTGCCAGCAGCCAAGAACATGGACTAGCGGGGTGGGAGCAGTACTTC
TRBV2	few	.	TRBJ2-4	CASRRDTLAKNIQYF	TGTGCCAGCAGAAGAGACACTCTAGCCAAAAACATTCAGTACTTC
TRBV2	many	.	TRBJ1-5	CASSPHLPGQTGPQHF	TGTGCCAGCAGTCCCCATTTACCGGGACAAACGGGACCCCAGCATTTT
TRBV4-2	few	TRBD2	TRBJ2-3	CASSQGLAGAPSTDTQYF	TGTGCCAGCAGCCAAGGACTAGCGGGGGCCCCTAGCACAGATACGCAGTATTTT
TRBV5-5	many	TRBD1	TRBJ1-1	CASSFQGGGTEAFF	TGTGCCAGCAGCTTCCAGGGGGGAGGCACTGAAGCTTTCTTT
TRBV4-1	few	.	TRBJ1-2	CASSQERRQFYGYTF	TGCGCCAGCAGCCAAGAGAGGCGGCAGTTCTATGGCTACACCTTC
TRBV7-2	many	.	TRBJ1-5	CATRVQGNQPQHF	TGTGCCACCAGGGTACAAGGCAATCAGCCCCAGCATTTT
TRBV12-3/TRBV12-4	few	TRBD2	TRBJ2-1	CASARGSGGTNEQFF	TGTGCCAGTGCGCGGGGTAGCGGGGGGACGAATGAGCAGTTCTTC
TRBV28	once	.	TRBJ2-6	CASSSPGVGANVLTF	TGTGCCAGCAGTTCTCCGGGGGTTGGGGCCAACGTCCTGACTTTC